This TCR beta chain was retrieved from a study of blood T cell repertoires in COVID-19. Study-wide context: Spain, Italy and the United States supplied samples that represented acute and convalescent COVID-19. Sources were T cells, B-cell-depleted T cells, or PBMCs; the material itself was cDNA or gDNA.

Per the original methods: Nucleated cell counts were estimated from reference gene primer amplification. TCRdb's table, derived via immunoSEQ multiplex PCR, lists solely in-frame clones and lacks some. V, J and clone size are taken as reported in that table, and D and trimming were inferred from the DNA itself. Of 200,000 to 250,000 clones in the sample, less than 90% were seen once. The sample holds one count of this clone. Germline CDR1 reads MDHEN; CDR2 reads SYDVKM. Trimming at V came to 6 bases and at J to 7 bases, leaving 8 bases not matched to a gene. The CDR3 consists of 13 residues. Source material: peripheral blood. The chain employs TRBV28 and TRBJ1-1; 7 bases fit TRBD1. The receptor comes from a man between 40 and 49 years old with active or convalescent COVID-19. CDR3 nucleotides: TGTGCCAGCAGGTTACAGGGGTTTAGTGAAGCTTTCTTT. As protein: CASRLQGFSEAFF.